This T cell receptor (beta chain) derives from a study of shared clonotypes between healthy human individuals. With regard to this clone: Other DNA sequences in this specimen translate into the identical CDR3.

CDR3 length: 12 residues. Trimming shortened V by 3 bases and J by 3 bases, and 6 bases separated the two germline ends. CDR1 and CDR2 (germline): MNHNY, SVGAGI (reference sequence). Profiling relied on immunoSEQ multiplex PCR, and the TCRdb table lists in-frame clones only, not all of them. This sample has around 2,000,000 clones, with about 95% found just once. The V and J genes are TRBV6-6 and TRBJ2-7; D is uncertain. The sequencing input was naive CD4+ T cells sorted from blood. Subset: CD45RA+ positively selected. This clonotype was obtained from a man between 18 and 35 years old in good health. Here the CDR3 reads CASSYRSYEQYF. The CDR3 DNA reads as TGTGCCAGCAGTTATAGAAGCTACGAGCAGTACTTC.